A single sample is the source of the 20 T cell receptor beta chains below, sequenced in a study of blood T cell repertoires in COVID-19. The protocol was immunoSEQ multiplex PCR, while the TCRdb copy is restricted to in-frame clones and leaves out a portion. The top ten hold approximately 2% of the sample, which has approximately 110,000 clones, about 90% seen once. What was sequenced was peripheral blood. The source of these receptors is a man aged 50 or older with COVID-19, enrolled during active disease.

The chain recombines TRBV24-1 with TRBJ2-7; no firm D call. Germline values: CDR1 KGHDR, CDR2 SFDVKD. Trimming left V 3 bases short and J 7 bases short, with 9 bases between. The CDR3 loop spans 12 amino acids. The CDR3 region has the DNA TGTGCCACCAGTGATGTTTCAGGAGAGCAGTACTTC. Protein product: CATSDVSGEQYF.

The V call is TRBV7-3, the J call TRBJ2-1; possibly TRBD2 for D (5 bases). The CDR3 extends over 14 amino acids. V lost 5 bases to trimming and J lost 6 bases, with 14 bases between them. Germline V lookup: CDR1 SGHTA, CDR2 FQGTGA. CDR3 in amino acids: CASSPGLGVNEQFF. The CDR3, as DNA: TGTGCCAGCAGCCCTGGACTGGGAGTCAATGAGCAGTTCTTC.

The chain uses TRBV4-1 and TRBJ2-7; D unresolved. Deletions cut 4 bases from V and 2 bases from J, with 12 bases between. Germline lookup yields CDR1 MGHRA and CDR2 YSYEKL. The CDR3 is 14 amino acids. The CDR3 nucleotides are TGCGCCAGCAGCCGCGGCTTCCTACCCTACGAGCAGTACTTC. This sequence encodes CASSRGFLPYEQYF.

The chain has TRBV24-1 and TRBJ2-7; 12 bases fit TRBD2. Per the germline V gene, CDR1 is KGHDR and CDR2 is SFDVKD. This CDR3 comprises 13 residues. Trimming removed 9 bases from V and 7 bases from J; junction bases left unmatched: 6. As DNA, the CDR3 is TGTGCCACCCCGCTAGCGGGAGGGCCTGAGCAGTACTTC. Amino acids: CATPLAGGPEQYF.

V and J are TRBV29-1 and TRBJ2-1, with a possible D match to TRBD2 (5 bases). The germline V gene has CDR1 SQVTM and CDR2 ANQGSEA. The CDR3 is 13 amino acids. With 6 bases removed from V and 5 bases from J, the gap between germline ends came to 14 bases. CDR3 DNA sequence: TGCAGCGTCTCTAGCACAGTCAACAATGAGCAGTTCTTC. Amino acid sequence: CSVSSTVNNEQFF.

The CDR3 spells CAGGTGQTEAFF. DNA for the CDR3: TGTGCCGGGGGGACAGGGCAAACTGAAGCTTTCTTT. The chain employs TRBV6-5 and TRBJ1-1; TRBD1 agrees at 9 bases. Germline CDR1 MNHEY, CDR2 SVGAGI. The CDR3 covers 12 residues. The junction had 6 bases not matched to a gene; V was cut back by 11 bases and J by 5 bases.

The chain carries TRBV18 and TRBJ2-7; TRBD1 agrees at 9 bases. V was clipped by 0 bases and J by 7 bases; unmatched bases: 7. The CDR3 loop spans 15 amino acids. The germline CDR1 and CDR2 sequences are KGHSH and LQKENI. The CDR3 region has the DNA TGTGCCAGCTCACCACCTACAGGGGGCGCATATGAGCAGTACTTC. This encodes CASSPPTGGAYEQYF.

The chain joins TRBV5-1 to TRBJ2-3; TRBD2 aligns across 9 bases. The CDR3 extends over 16 amino acids. Germline V gives CDR1 SGHRS, CDR2 YFSETQ. The J segment lost 1 base and the V segment lost 3 bases, leaving 6 bases of the junction unmatched. CDR3 in amino acids: CASSSVREGGTDTQYF. The CDR3 DNA reads as TGCGCCAGCAGCTCGGTGCGGGAGGGAGGCACAGATACGCAGTATTTT.

The V and J genes are TRBV27 and TRBJ2-2; 9 nucleotides agree with TRBD1. The CDR3 totals 15 residues. V dropped 4 bases and J dropped 6; count of bases not matched to a gene: 6. The germline V gene has CDR1 MNHEY and CDR2 SMNVEV (reference sequence). In nucleotides, the CDR3 is TGTGCCAGCAGTTCCGGGACAGGGAGGCCCGGGGAGCTGTTTTTT. Protein sequence: CASSSGTGRPGELFF.

The gene calls are TRBV12-3 or TRBV12-4 and TRBJ2-7, with D uncertain. The CDR3 has 11 residues. V was trimmed by 5 bases and J by 3 bases, leaving 5 bases between them. Here the CDR3 DNA reads TGTGCCAGCAGTCTCGGCTACGAGCAGTACTTC. Translation: CASSLGYEQYF.

This clone was counted once. The gene calls are TRBV5-5 and TRBJ2-7; TRBD1 might be the D (5 bases). V lost 6 bases and J 0 bases, leaving 19 bases between the germline ends. Germline-derived CDR1 and CDR2 are SGHKS and YYEKEE (reference sequence). The CDR3 sequence is 16 residues long. CDR3 DNA sequence: TGTGCCAGCAAGTTGGGTTGGGGCTTGGGCTCCTACGAGCAGTACGTC. Translating gives CASKLGWGLGSYEQYV.

The genes are TRBV19 and TRBJ2-1, with TRBD1 as a possible D gene (6 bases). V was pared by 4 bases and J by 9 bases, with 22 bases between. The CDR3 contains 16 residues. Germline V gene sequence: CDR1 LNHDA, CDR2 SQIVND (reference sequence). The CDR3 bases are TGTGCCAGTAGTACCCGAGCAGGGGCGCTTTGGGGTGAGCAGTTCTTC. Translating it yields CASSTRAGALWGEQFF.

The V gene is TRBV27, the J gene TRBJ2-3; 11 nucleotides line up with TRBD1. V trimming: 5 bases; J trimming: 4 bases; junction bases outside the gene matches: 8. This CDR3 region has 16 residues. Germline assignment: CDR1 MNHEY and CDR2 SMNVEV (reference sequence). CDR3 in amino acids: CASSPGQGARADTQYF. The CDR3 nucleotides read TGTGCCAGCAGTCCAGGACAGGGGGCTAGGGCAGATACGCAGTATTTT.

The CDR3 loop reads CASSLDRGSNEQFF. CDR3 nucleotides: TGTGCCAGCTCACTGGACAGGGGTAGTAATGAGCAGTTCTTC. The chain carries TRBV18 and TRBJ2-1, with 9 bases matching TRBD1. CDR1 is KGHSH, CDR2 LQKENI, per germline. With V trimmed by 4 bases and J by 7 bases, 5 bases remained unmatched. There are 14 residues in the CDR3. Complete variable domain (other parts from reference TRBV18 and TRBJ2-1): NAGVMQNPRHLVRRRGQEARLRCSPMKGHSHVYWYRQLPEEGLKFMVYLQKENIIDESGMPKERFSAEFPKEGPSILRIQQVVRGDSAAYFCASSLDRGSNEQFFGPGTRLTVL.

This rearrangement joins TRBV30 to TRBJ1-4; D gene ambiguous. Germline CDR1 is GTSNPN and CDR2 is SVGIG (reference sequence). The length of the CDR3 is 14 residues. Trimming removed 8 bases from V and 0 bases from J, with 13 bases in between. The CDR3 loop is CAGRSLATNEKLFF. CDR3 coding DNA: TGTGCCGGAAGGAGTCTTGCAACTAATGAAAAACTGTTTTTT.

V is TRBV19 and J is TRBJ1-5; 9 nucleotides align to TRBD1. This CDR3 is built from 15 residues. V dropped 6 bases and J dropped 1; count of bases not matched to a gene: 4. CDR1 is LNHDA, CDR2 SQIVND, per germline (reference sequence). CDR3 residues: CASSTTGGSNQPQHF. In DNA form, the CDR3 reads TGTGCCAGTAGCACGACAGGGGGGAGCAATCAGCCCCAGCATTTT.

V gene TRBV6-5 combines with J gene TRBJ2-3, with a weak D call TRBD2 (5 bases). V lost 0 bases, J lost 5 bases, and 12 bases lay in between. CDR1 MNHEY and CDR2 SVGAGI come from the germline V gene. This CDR3 is 15 amino acids long. Here the CDR3 DNA reads TGTGCCAGCAGTTACTCCCCGGGATCCAAAGATACGCAGTATTTT. This translates into CASSYSPGSKDTQYF.

This chain joins TRBV6-6 and TRBJ2-7; 7 bases map to TRBD1. CDR3 length equals 12 residues. V dropped 4 bases and J dropped 6; count of bases not matched to a gene: 3. The germline CDR1 and CDR2 sequences are MNHNY and SVGAGI (reference sequence). Here the CDR3 reads CASSSPGGEQYF. The CDR3 bases are TGTGCCAGCAGTTCACCAGGGGGCGAGCAGTACTTC.

The chain employs TRBV4-2 and TRBJ2-7; 9 bases are shared with TRBD1. V shed 4 bases, J shed 6 bases, and the junction held 7 bases outside the gene matches. This CDR3 contains 14 residues. From germline, CDR1 is LGHNA and CDR2 YNFKEQ. The CDR3 DNA sequence: TGTGCCAGCAGCCTCCGGACAGGGGTTCCCGAGCAGTACTTC. Translating it yields CASSLRTGVPEQYF.

This chain uses TRBV3-1 (or the pseudogene TRBV3-2) with TRBJ2-2; D might be TRBD2 (5 bases). Germline V gene sequence: CDR1 LGHDT, CDR2 YNNKEL (reference sequence). V lost 7 bases, J lost 7 bases, and 10 bases lay in between. The CDR3 has 12 amino acids. The CDR3 DNA follows: TGTGCCAGCACCGCTGCGGGCGGGGAGCTGTTTTTT. Its translation is CASTAAGGELFF.